This TCR beta chain stems from a study of blood T cell repertoires in COVID-19. Study as a whole: The United States, Italy and Spain provided the acute and convalescent COVID-19 samples. Nucleic acid was either cDNA or gDNA, and it came from T cells, B-cell-depleted T cells, or PBMCs.

In the authors' workflow: Amplifying reference gene primers gave estimates of nucleated cell counts. Assay used: immunoSEQ multiplex PCR; TCRdb lists only in-frame clones, some missing. The D gene and trimming were derived from the DNA, and the V and J assignments and clone size from that table. Found here are around 110,000 clones, approximately 80% of them singletons; the top ten hold approximately 0.76%. The TCR comes from a woman in her 70s with acute or convalescent COVID-19. The sample taken for sequencing was peripheral blood.

The chain's CDR3 is CAISDTSGGSNQPQHF. The CDR3 nucleotides are TGTGCCATCAGTGATACATCAGGTGGTTCCAATCAGCCCCAGCATTTT. The V and J genes are TRBV10-3 and TRBJ1-5, with no clear D. Germline CDR1 reads ENHRY; CDR2 reads SYGVKD. The CDR3 consists of 16 residues. The V end was cut by 3 bases, the J end by 3 bases, with 15 bases between.